The 18 T cell receptor beta chains listed next were all sequenced from one sample in a study of shared clonotypes between healthy human individuals. The data were produced by immunoSEQ multiplex PCR, yet TCRdb's version contains in-frame clones alone and is incomplete. The table lists about 870,000 clones, around 93% of them singletons. Naive CD8 cells lacked CD45RO and underwent positive selection for CCR7, leaving out terminally differentiated effector memory CD45RA+ cells. The sample comprised naive CD8+ T cells sorted from blood. The origin of the receptors is a man younger than 45 in good health.

V is TRBV10-1 and J is TRBJ2-1, with D perhaps matching TRBD2 (6 bases). V lost 5 bases, J lost 3 bases, and 11 bases lay in between. CDR1 and CDR2 from the germline V gene are WNHNN and SYGVQD (reference sequence). The CDR3 loop spans 14 amino acids. The CDR3 sequence is CASSPGVDYNEQFF. Written as DNA, the CDR3 is TGCGCCAGCAGTCCGGGAGTCGACTACAATGAGCAGTTCTTC.

V usage is TRBV7-6 and J usage is TRBJ2-5; TRBD1 matches 9 bases. The germline gives CDR1 SGHVS, CDR2 FNYEAQ. Trimming at V came to 4 bases and at J to 0 bases, leaving 9 bases not matched to a gene. The CDR3 extends over 17 amino acids. CDR3 DNA sequence: TGTGCCAGCAGCTCGGGACAGGGTTTGCCGTACCAAGAGACCCAGTACTTC. Protein sequence: CASSSGQGLPYQETQYF.

The chain employs TRBV7-6 and TRBJ2-4; TRBD1 matches 9 bases. From germline, CDR1 is SGHVS and CDR2 FNYEAQ. This CDR3 spans 14 amino acids. J lost 9 bases, V lost 1 base, and 4 bases had no gene match. CDR3 sequence reads: CASSLGGQGGIQYF. DNA of the CDR3: TGTGCCAGCAGCTTAGGGGGACAGGGAGGCATTCAGTACTTC.

The chain employs TRBV2 and TRBJ1-1; D gene uncertain. This CDR3 contains 14 residues. V lost 3 bases to trimming and J lost 1 base, with 9 bases between them. Germline V CDR1 and CDR2: SNHLY, FYNNEI. The CDR3 loop is CASSDAYQNTEAFF. In DNA form, the CDR3 reads TGTGCCAGCAGTGATGCGTACCAGAACACTGAAGCTTTCTTT.

The chain links TRBV7-8 to TRBJ2-7; TRBD2 might be the D (6 bases). CDR1 is SGHVS, CDR2 FQNEAQ, per germline. V was shortened by 1 base and J by 1 base, with 8 bases between the two germline ends. The length of the CDR3 is 14 residues. CDR3: CASSLVSGSYEQYF. DNA of the CDR3: TGTGCCAGCAGCTTAGTTAGCGGTTCCTACGAGCAGTACTTC.

This clone was picked up a small number of times. Other DNA sequences of this sample code for an identical CDR3. The rearrangement links TRBV7-9 to TRBJ2-7, with a weak D call TRBD1 (6 bases). The CDR3 has 12 amino acids. V lost 5 bases, J lost 4 bases, and 9 bases lay in between. Per germline, CDR1 SEHNR and CDR2 FQNEAQ (reference sequence). The CDR3: CASSPTGYEQYF. The CDR3 DNA reads TGTGCCAGCAGCCCCACAGGGTACGAGCAGTACTTC.

The chain is built from TRBV11-2 and TRBJ2-3; 7 bases line up with TRBD1. Germline V gene lookup returns CDR1 SGHAT and CDR2 FQNNGV. V lost 1 base and J lost 1; bases outside the gene matches: 5. The CDR3 spans 16 residues. The CDR3: CASSLGLTGRTDTQYF. The CDR3 DNA reads TGTGCCAGCAGCTTAGGGTTGACAGGGCGCACAGATACGCAGTATTTT.

The chain carries TRBV9 and TRBJ2-5; possible D gene TRBD2, 5 bases. This CDR3 spans 13 amino acids. Per germline, CDR1 SGDLS and CDR2 YYNGEE. Trimming pared 4 bases from V and 7 bases from J, leaving 14 bases between. CDR3 DNA: TGTGCCAGCAGCCCCGGAGGTATTGGGACCCAGTACTTC. It specifies CASSPGGIGTQYF.

The chain employs TRBV27 and TRBJ2-5; tentatively, D is TRBD1 (5 bases). Germline V gives CDR1 MNHEY, CDR2 SMNVEV (reference sequence). CDR3 length: 14 residues. Trimming removed 5 bases at V and 5 bases at J, with 15 bases between. DNA of the CDR3: TGTGCCAGCAGTCACTCTAGGGGAAGGGAGACCCAGTACTTC. This gives the protein CASSHSRGRETQYF.

The chain has TRBV5-4 and TRBJ1-3, with 8 positions matching TRBD1. Germline CDR1 reads SGHNT; CDR2 reads YYREEE (reference sequence). The trim removed 4 bases at V and 2 bases at J, leaving 2 bases unmatched. This CDR3 comprises 14 residues. CDR3 amino acids: CASSQDRAGNTIYF. The CDR3 DNA follows: TGTGCCAGCAGCCAGGACAGGGCTGGAAACACCATATATTTT.

The V and J genes are TRBV11-2 and TRBJ1-2; 11 bases map to TRBD1. After removal of 0 bases from V and 2 bases from J, the junction contained 5 bases not matched to a gene. There are 17 residues in the CDR3. Germline values: CDR1 SGHAT, CDR2 FQNNGV. CDR3 residues: CASSLDWGQGENYGYTF. CDR3 nucleotide sequence: TGTGCCAGCAGCTTAGATTGGGGACAGGGGGAAAACTATGGCTACACCTTC.

The chain couples TRBV7-2 to TRBJ2-1; no reliable D call. Germline values: CDR1 SGHTA, CDR2 FQGNSA. V was cut by 5 bases and J by 3 bases, with 14 bases left in between. The CDR3 contains 15 residues. The CDR3 sequence: CASSPTPGIYNEQFF. The CDR3 DNA is TGTGCCAGCAGCCCCACCCCGGGTATCTACAATGAGCAGTTCTTC. Complete variable domain (other parts from reference TRBV7-2 and TRBJ2-1): GAGVSQSPSNKVTEKGKDVELRCDPISGHTALYWYRQSLGQGLEFLIYFQGNSAPDKSGLPSDRFSAERTGGSVSTLTIQRTQQEDSAVYLCASSPTPGIYNEQFFGPGTRLTVL.

The chain uses TRBV6-5 and TRBJ2-1; the match to TRBD2 covers 10 bases. Trimming at V came to 6 bases and at J to 4 bases, leaving 6 bases not matched to a gene. The CDR3 spans 15 residues. CDR1 MNHEY and CDR2 SVGAGI come from the germline V gene. In DNA, the CDR3 is TGTGCCAGCAGCTCGGGACTAGCGATTTACAATGAGCAGTTCTTC. It yields the protein CASSSGLAIYNEQFF.

This clone appeared once. At one boundary the junction diverges from the germline segment, which might be a read error. V gene TRBV29-1 combines with J gene TRBJ2-1, with a tentative D call TRBD1 (5 bases). The CDR3 runs to 11 residues. Germline lookup yields CDR1 SQVTM and CDR2 ANQGSEA. The CDR3 loop reads CSVDARVKGIF. The CDR3 DNA sequence: TGCAGCGTTGATGCCAGGGTGAAGGGGATCTTC.

The J gene is TRBJ1-5, the V gene TRBV7-6, with TRBD1 matching over 7 bases. Germline lookup yields CDR1 SGHVS and CDR2 FNYEAQ. With V trimmed by 5 bases and J by 6 bases, 10 bases remained unmatched. The CDR3 sequence is 15 residues long. CDR3 amino acids: CASSPRQGFAQPQHF. DNA for the CDR3: TGTGCCAGCAGCCCTCGACAGGGTTTCGCTCAGCCCCAGCATTTT.

This clone was picked up one time. The J gene is TRBJ2-1, the V gene TRBV14, with 14 bases identical to TRBD2. The CDR3 runs to 21 residues. The V and J ends lost 0 bases and 0 bases, in that order; junction bases with no gene match: 10. Per the germline V gene, CDR1 is SGHDN and CDR2 is FVKESK. CDR3 nucleotide sequence: TGTGCCAGCAGCCAAGATCGGCGACTAGCGGGAGGGTACAGCTCCTACAATGAGCAGTTCTTC. This sequence encodes CASSQDRRLAGGYSSYNEQFF.

Details on this clone: This sample also contains other DNA sequences that code for the same CDR3. The rearrangement uses TRBV5-1 and TRBJ2-5, with 13 bases fitting TRBD2. After removal of 4 bases from V and 3 bases from J, the junction contained 3 bases not matched to a gene. Germline V gene lookup returns CDR1 SGHRS and CDR2 YFSETQ. This CDR3 has 15 amino acids. In DNA, the CDR3 is TGCGCCAGCAGCCCTGGACTAGCGGGAGAAGAGACCCAGTACTTC. This gives the protein CASSPGLAGEETQYF. The full variable domain, completed using reference TRBV5-1 and TRBJ2-5, is KAGVTQTPRYLIKTRGQQVTLSCSPISGHRSVSWYQQTPGQGLQFLFEYFSETQRNKGNFPGRFSGRQFSNSRSEMNVSTLELGDSALYLCASSPGLAGEETQYFGPGTRLLVL.

The rearrangement joins TRBV7-6 to TRBJ2-1, with 12 positions matching TRBD2. Germline-derived CDR1 and CDR2 are SGHVS and FNYEAQ. J lost 5 bases, V lost 4 bases, and 6 bases had no gene match. The CDR3 is 16 amino acids. This chain's CDR3 is CASSYGTSGLDNEQFF. The DNA for the CDR3 is TGTGCCAGCAGCTACGGGACTAGCGGGTTGGACAATGAGCAGTTCTTC.